Listed below are T cell receptor beta chains from one sample, sequenced in a study of cytomegalovirus exposure and HLA in healthy donors. The table came from immunoSEQ multiplex PCR; TCRdb's copy has only in-frame clones and leaves some out. The sample includes more than 130,000 clones, 70% to 75% seen only once; the top ten take approximately 15%. The specimen sequenced was PBMCs. The receptors were gathered from a human donor in good health. The CDR3 runs from the conserved cysteine through the conserved F or W. A D gene is named only where the DNA matches it firmly. Part of the rows lack a size; the others show once, few, many or a class for expanded clones.

d_call | cdr3_length | j_call | clone_size | v_call | cdr3_aa | cdr3_nt
- | 11 | TRBJ1-2 | - | TRBV6-5 | CASSSSYGYTF | TGTGCCAGCAGTTCCAGCTATGGCTACACCTTC
TRBD2 | 16 | TRBJ2-3 | once | TRBV7-3 | CASSLRLAASTDTQYF | TGTGCCAGCAGCTTAAGGCTAGCGGCTAGCACAGATACGCAGTATTTT
- | 12 | TRBJ2-2 | - | TRBV12-5 | CASGGENRELFF | TGTGCTAGTGGCGGAGAAAACCGGGAGCTGTTTTTT
- | 11 | TRBJ1-2 | - | TRBV6-5 | CASTQGSGYTF | TGTGCCAGCACCCAGGGGAGTGGCTACACCTTC
TRBD1 | 18 | TRBJ1-6 | - | TRBV7-9 | CASTLGDRDSSYNSPLHF | TGTGCCAGCACCTTAGGGGACAGGGACAGCTCCTATAATTCACCCCTCCACTTT
TRBD1 | 15 | TRBJ2-7 | - | TRBV10-3 | CAISDSTGAYYEQYF | TGTGCCATCAGTGATTCGACAGGGGCCTACTACGAGCAGTACTTC
- | 17 | TRBJ2-7 | - | TRBV7-2 | CASSLVGGGVNSYEQYF | TGTGCCAGCAGCTTAGTGGGGGGGGGCGTAAACTCCTACGAGCAGTACTTC
TRBD2 | 16 | TRBJ2-3 | - | TRBV5-4 | CASSSSGTSGTDTQYF | TGTGCCAGCAGCTCATCCGGGACTAGCGGCACAGATACGCAGTATTTT
TRBD1 | 15 | TRBJ1-1 | - | TRBV10-3 | CAIQGTGRGDTEAFF | TGTGCCATCCAGGGGACAGGAAGAGGGGACACTGAAGCTTTCTTT
TRBD2 | 15 | TRBJ2-7 | - | TRBV5-1 | CASSTGTSDWYEQYF | TGCGCCAGCAGCACCGGGACTAGCGATTGGTACGAGCAGTACTTC
TRBD1 | 13 | TRBJ2-5 | - | TRBV27 | CASSWNRGETQYF | TGTGCCAGCAGTTGGAACAGGGGGGAGACCCAGTACTTC
- | 15 | TRBJ2-1 | - | TRBV7-2 | CASSLILQGNNEQFF | TGTGCCAGCAGCTTAATTCTGCAGGGGAACAATGAGCAGTTCTTC
TRBD2 | 16 | TRBJ2-7 | - | TRBV27 | CASSLGLAGAFYEQYF | TGTGCCAGCAGTTTAGGGCTAGCGGGGGCCTTTTACGAGCAGTACTTC
TRBD1 | 18 | TRBJ2-1 | - | TRBV5-6 | CASSLRFLGQGNYNEQFF | TGTGCCAGCAGCTTGCGATTTTTAGGACAGGGGAACTACAATGAGCAGTTCTTC
- | 13 | TRBJ2-5 | - | TRBV7-6 | CASSYTGLETQYF | TGTGCCAGCAGCTACACAGGGCTGGAGACCCAGTACTTC